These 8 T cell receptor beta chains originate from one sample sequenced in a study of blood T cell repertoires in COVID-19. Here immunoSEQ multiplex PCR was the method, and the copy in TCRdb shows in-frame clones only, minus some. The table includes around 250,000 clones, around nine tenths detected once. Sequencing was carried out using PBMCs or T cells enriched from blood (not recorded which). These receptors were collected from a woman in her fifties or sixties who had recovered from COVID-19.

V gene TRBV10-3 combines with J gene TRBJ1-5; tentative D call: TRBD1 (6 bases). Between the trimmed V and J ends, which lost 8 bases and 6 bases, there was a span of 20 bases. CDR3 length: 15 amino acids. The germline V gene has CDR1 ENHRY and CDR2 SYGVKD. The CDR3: CAIRGGGGGGQPQHF. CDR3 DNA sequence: TGTGCCATCCGTGGGGGCGGGGGGGGCGGTCAGCCCCAGCATTTT.

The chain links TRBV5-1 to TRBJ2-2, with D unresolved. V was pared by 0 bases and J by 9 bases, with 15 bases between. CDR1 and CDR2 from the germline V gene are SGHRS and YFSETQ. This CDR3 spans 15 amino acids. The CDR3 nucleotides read TGCGCCAGCAGCTTGGTCGGGTCGGCGACTTGGGAGCTGTTTTTT. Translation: CASSLVGSATWELFF.

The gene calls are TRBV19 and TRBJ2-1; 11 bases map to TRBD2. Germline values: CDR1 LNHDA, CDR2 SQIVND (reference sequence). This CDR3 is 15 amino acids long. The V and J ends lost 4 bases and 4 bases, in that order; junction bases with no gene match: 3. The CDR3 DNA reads TGTGCCAGTAGTAGCGGGACTAGCGGATACAATGAGCAGTTCTTC. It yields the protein CASSSGTSGYNEQFF.

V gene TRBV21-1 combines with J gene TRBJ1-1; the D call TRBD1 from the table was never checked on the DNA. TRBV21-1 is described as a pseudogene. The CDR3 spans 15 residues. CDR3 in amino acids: CASSTQWAVNTEAFF. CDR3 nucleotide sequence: TGTGCCAGCAGCACTCAATGGGCAGTGAACACTGAAGCTTTCTTT.

CDR3 sequence (DNA): TGTGCCAGCAGTTTCAGGGGGCAAGACACAGATACGCAGTATTTT. This encodes CASSFRGQDTDTQYF. The J gene is TRBJ2-3, the V gene TRBV27; TRBD1 matches 8 bases. There are 15 residues in the CDR3. The V gene end was trimmed by 3 bases and the J gene end by 2 bases; junction bases not matched to a gene: 4. CDR1 is MNHEY, CDR2 SMNVEV, per germline (reference sequence).

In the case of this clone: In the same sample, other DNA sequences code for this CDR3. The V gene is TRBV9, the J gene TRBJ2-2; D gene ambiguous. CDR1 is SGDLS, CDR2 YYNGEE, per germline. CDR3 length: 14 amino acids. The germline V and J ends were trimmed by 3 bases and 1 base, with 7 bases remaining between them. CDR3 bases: TGTGCCAGCAGCGCCTCGGGGAACACCGGGGAGCTGTTTTTT. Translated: CASSASGNTGELFF.

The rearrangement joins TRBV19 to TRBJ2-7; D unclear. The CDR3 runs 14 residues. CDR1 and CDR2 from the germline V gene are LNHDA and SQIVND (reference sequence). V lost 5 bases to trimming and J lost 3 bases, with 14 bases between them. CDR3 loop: CASSPNSRNYEQYF. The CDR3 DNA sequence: TGTGCCAGTAGTCCAAACTCGCGGAACTACGAGCAGTACTTC.

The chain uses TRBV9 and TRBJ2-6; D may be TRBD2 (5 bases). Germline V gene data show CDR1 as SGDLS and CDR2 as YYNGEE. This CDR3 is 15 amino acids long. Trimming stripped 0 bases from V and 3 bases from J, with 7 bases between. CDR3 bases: TGTGCCAGCAGCGTAGAGGGAGTTGGGGCCAACGTCCTGACTTTC. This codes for CASSVEGVGANVLTF.